A single sample gave rise to the 26 T cell receptor beta chains below, sequenced in a study of OX40 agonist ivuxolimab in advanced cancers. Sequencing was performed with immunoSEQ multiplex PCR; in TCRdb, only in-frame clones are kept and a portion is missing. Here the sample spans around 69,000 clones, roughly 87% being singletons. The sequencing used CD4+ or CD8+ T cells sorted from blood, collected in a trial of the OX40 agonist ivuxolimab. These receptors originate from an adult with an advanced solid tumor such as melanoma, head and neck, liver or kidney cancer.

The chain uses TRBV29-1 and TRBJ1-1; no firm D call. CDR1 and CDR2 from the germline V gene are SQVTM and ANQGSEA. Trimming removed 0 bases from V and 1 base from J, with 9 bases in between. The CDR3 extends over 14 amino acids. The CDR3 nucleotides read TGCAGCGTTGAAGAGGTATCGGGGAACACTGAAGCTTTCTTT. This encodes CSVEEVSGNTEAFF.

The genes are TRBV5-6 and TRBJ1-4; a weak D match, TRBD1 (6 bases). The CDR3 loop spans 16 amino acids. Germline loops: CDR1 SGHDT, CDR2 YYEEEE. Trimming removed 6 bases from V and 7 bases from J, with 22 bases in between. The CDR3 here is CASTPRGAGDLEKLFF. The CDR3 DNA follows: TGTGCCAGCACTCCGAGGGGAGCAGGGGACCTTGAAAAACTGTTTTTT. Based on the CDR3 plus reference TRBV5-6 and TRBJ1-4, the full variable domain is DAGVTQSPTHLIKTRGQQVTLRCSPKSGHDTVSWYQQALGQGPQFIFQYYEEEERQRGNFPDRFSGHQFPNYSSELNVNALLLGDSALYLCASTPRGAGDLEKLFFGSGTQLSVL.

The chain uses TRBV25-1 and TRBJ2-6; weak D call: TRBD2 (5 bases). The germline CDR1 and CDR2 sequences are MGHDK and SYGVNS. Trimming cost V 6 bases and J 4 bases, with 10 bases left between them. The length of the CDR3 is 14 residues. The CDR3 region has the DNA TGTGCCAGCAGGAGGGAGTCCGGGGCCAACGTCCTGACTTTC. Encoded protein: CASRRESGANVLTF.

This chain links TRBV28 with TRBJ1-3; D gene uncertain. V dropped 11 bases and J dropped 1 base, with 12 bases sitting between them. CDR3 length: 13 amino acids. Germline loops: CDR1 MDHEN, CDR2 SYDVKM. CDR3 nucleotide sequence: TGTGCCGGCCGTGGAGGGTCTGGAAACACCATATATTTT. Protein product: CAGRGGSGNTIYF.

The chain recombines TRBV11-2 with TRBJ2-2, with 7 nucleotides matching TRBD1. Trimming at V came to 5 bases and at J to 4 bases, leaving 10 bases not matched to a gene. Germline CDR1 reads SGHAT; CDR2 reads FQNNGV. The CDR3 runs 16 residues. The CDR3 protein is CASSARAGTATGELFF. In DNA, the CDR3 is TGTGCCAGCAGCGCCCGAGCCGGGACAGCCACCGGGGAGCTGTTTTTT.

The rearrangement links TRBV18 to TRBJ1-4; TRBD1 is a possible D gene (5 bases). Germline CDR1 is KGHSH and CDR2 is LQKENI. Trimming took 2 bases from V and 0 from J, leaving 7 bases between them. The CDR3 has 15 amino acids. The CDR3 is CASSPVTATNEKLFF. The CDR3 DNA reads TGTGCCAGCTCACCAGTGACAGCAACTAATGAAAAACTGTTTTTT.

J is TRBJ2-1 and V is TRBV11-2, with TRBD2 matching over 7 bases. CDR1 and CDR2 (germline): SGHAT, FQNNGV. The CDR3 is 16 amino acids. Trimming at V came to 5 bases and at J to 3 bases, leaving 10 bases not matched to a gene. CDR3 loop: CASSPLKRDSYNEQFF. Written as DNA, the CDR3 is TGTGCCAGCAGCCCGCTGAAGCGGGATAGCTACAATGAGCAGTTCTTC.

This rearrangement joins TRBV6-5 to TRBJ2-3, with 9 bases aligning to TRBD2. Germline assignment: CDR1 MNHEY and CDR2 SVGAGI. V lost 11 bases to trimming and J lost 0 bases; unmatched junction nucleotides: 3. This CDR3 has 13 amino acids. The CDR3 DNA follows: TGTGCCGGAGCGGGAGGAAGCACAGATACGCAGTATTTT. It codes for CAGAGGSTDTQYF.

This chain links TRBV19 with TRBJ1-1; D gene unclear. The CDR3 extends over 14 amino acids. Germline CDR1 and CDR2: LNHDA and SQIVND (reference sequence). The ends were cut back, 9 bases at V and 1 base at J, with 15 bases in the middle. CDR3 sequence: CASSMEAGNTEAFF. The CDR3 DNA sequence: TGTGCCAGCTCCATGGAGGCGGGGAACACTGAAGCTTTCTTT.

The chain uses TRBV6-9 and TRBJ2-2, with 7 bases identical to TRBD1. The CDR3 spans 14 residues. The germline V gene encodes CDR1 MNHGY and CDR2 SVAAGI. Unmatched junction bases numbered 11, after V lost 5 bases and J lost 11 bases. CDR3 sequence: CASSPRTGRSELFF. CDR3 coding DNA: TGTGCCAGCAGTCCTCGGACAGGAAGAAGTGAGCTGTTTTTT.

V and J are TRBV5-4 and TRBJ1-5; 7 bases line up with TRBD1. The CDR3 sequence is 16 residues long. CDR1 SGHNT and CDR2 YYREEE come from the germline V gene (reference sequence). Unmatched junction bases numbered 14, after V lost 4 bases and J lost 7 bases. The CDR3 DNA follows: TGTGCCAGCAGCCCTGAGACAGGGAGGTCGTACCAGCCCCAGCATTTT. The encoded protein is CASSPETGRSYQPQHF.

The chain employs TRBV7-3 and TRBJ2-7; 7 nucleotides align to TRBD1. With V trimmed by 4 bases and J by 1 base, 4 bases remained unmatched. The germline V gene encodes CDR1 SGHTA and CDR2 FQGTGA. The CDR3 is 14 amino acids. The CDR3 region has the DNA TGTGCCAGCAGCTCACAGGGGTCATCCTACGAGCAGTACTTC. Translated, it gives CASSSQGSSYEQYF. Together with reference TRBV7-3 and TRBJ2-7, the CDR3 gives the full variable domain: GAGVSQTPSNKVTEKGKYVELRCDPISGHTALYWYRQSLGQGPEFLIYFQGTGAADDSGLPNDRFFAVRPEGSVSTLKIQRTERGDSAVYLCASSSQGSSYEQYFGPGTRLTVT.

This chain connects TRBV7-6 to TRBJ2-5, with no clear D. Germline V gene lookup returns CDR1 SGHVS and CDR2 FNYEAQ. There are 11 residues in the CDR3. With 3 bases removed from V and 1 base from J, the gap between germline ends came to 0 bases. The CDR3 nucleotides read TGTGCCAGCAGCTTCCAAGAGACCCAGTACTTC. Translating it yields CASSFQETQYF.

There are a few counts of this clone. This chain connects TRBV28 to TRBJ1-5, with 7 bases aligning to TRBD1. V dropped 6 bases and J dropped 6; count of bases not matched to a gene: 5. Germline V gene lookup returns CDR1 MDHEN and CDR2 SYDVKM. The CDR3 runs to 13 residues. CDR3 nucleotides: TGTGCCAGCAGGGAGGGGGCGGGTCAGCCCCAGCATTTT. It is translated as CASREGAGQPQHF.

The V and J genes are TRBV6-5 and TRBJ2-2; no reliable D call. Germline V CDR1 and CDR2: MNHEY, SVGAGI. The CDR3 consists of 15 residues. The V and J ends lost 0 bases and 5 bases respectively, with 10 bases between them. The CDR3 is CASSYSLLGTGELFF. The CDR3 DNA reads as TGTGCCAGCAGTTACTCGCTCCTGGGGACCGGGGAGCTGTTTTTT.

In its sample, this clone was seen a few times. The chain carries TRBV28 and TRBJ1-5, with TRBD1 as a possible D gene (6 bases). V shed 10 bases and J shed 3 bases, with 10 bases lying between them. Germline V gene sequence: CDR1 MDHEN, CDR2 SYDVKM. The CDR3 contains 12 residues. The CDR3 here is CATRGANQPQHF. DNA for the CDR3: TGTGCCACCCGGGGGGCCAATCAGCCCCAGCATTTT.

The chain uses TRBV30 and TRBJ2-1, with 8 positions matching TRBD1. The ends lost 0 bases at V and 7 bases at J; junction bases unmatched: 5. Looked up from germline, CDR1 is GTSNPN and CDR2 is SVGIG (reference sequence). The CDR3 has 14 amino acids. CDR3 loop: CAWSVRTGWNEQFF. CDR3 nucleotides: TGTGCCTGGAGTGTAAGGACAGGGTGGAATGAGCAGTTCTTC. The whole variable domain, remainder taken from reference TRBV30 and TRBJ2-1, is SQTIHQWPATLVQPVGSPLSLECTVEGTSNPNLYWYRQAAGRGLQLLFYSVGIGQISSEVPQNLSASRPQDRQFILSSKKLLLSDSGFYLCAWSVRTGWNEQFFGPGTRLTVL.

V usage is TRBV5-1 and J usage is TRBJ2-1, with TRBD2 identical over 9 bases. The CDR3 contains 15 residues. CDR1 is SGHRS and CDR2 is YFSETQ in the germline V gene. Trimming at V came to 6 bases and at J to 1 base, leaving 5 bases not matched to a gene. The CDR3 loop reads CASTRLADSYNEQFF. CDR3 sequence (DNA): TGCGCCAGCACCAGACTAGCGGATTCCTACAATGAGCAGTTCTTC.

The chain uses TRBV2 and TRBJ1-6, with D maybe TRBD1 (6 bases). The length of the CDR3 is 17 residues. Germline-derived CDR1 and CDR2 are SNHLY and FYNNEI. Trimming took 4 bases from V and 0 from J, leaving 13 bases between them. CDR3 region: CASSANRASSYNSPLHF. The CDR3 bases are TGTGCCAGCAGTGCCAACAGGGCCAGCTCCTATAATTCACCCCTCCACTTT.

The chain is built from TRBV6-6 and TRBJ1-5; D is perhaps TRBD1 (5 bases). This CDR3 has 16 amino acids. CDR1 MNHNY and CDR2 SVGAGI come from the germline V gene (reference sequence). Trimming stripped 5 bases from V and 0 bases from J, with 14 bases between. The DNA of the CDR3 is TGTGCCAGCAGTCCGGGACGGGTCGATAGCAATCAGCCCCAGCATTTT. Amino acids: CASSPGRVDSNQPQHF.

The V gene is TRBV7-8, the J gene TRBJ2-5, with 12 bases aligning to TRBD2. The V segment lost 5 bases and the J segment 2 bases; nucleotides outside the gene matches: 6. Germline V CDR1 and CDR2: SGHVS, FQNEAQ. The CDR3 has 16 amino acids. CDR3 coding DNA: TGTGCCAGCAGCACGACTAGCGGGGGTTCACAAGAGACCCAGTACTTC. Its protein is CASSTTSGGSQETQYF.

This chain links TRBV4-1 with TRBJ1-5; D may be TRBD1 (5 bases). CDR3 length: 18 amino acids. Germline CDR1 and CDR2: MGHRA and YSYEKL. Trimming stripped 0 bases from V and 0 bases from J, with 15 bases between. CDR3 sequence reads: CASSQEGGYGYSNQPQHF. CDR3 in DNA: TGCGCCAGCAGCCAAGAGGGGGGGTATGGTTATAGCAATCAGCCCCAGCATTTT.

A remark on this clone: Because the CDR3's place on the DNA is in doubt, the DNA is left out and the CDR3 is given as listed by TCRdb. V is TRBV5-6 and J is TRBJ2-1. CDR1 SGHDT and CDR2 YYEEEE come from the germline V gene. Inclusive of both ends, the CDR3 amounts to 15 amino acids. The chain's CDR3 is CASSWGRGAMNEQLF.

The chain carries TRBV28 and TRBJ1-1, with D unresolved. Germline lookup yields CDR1 MDHEN and CDR2 SYDVKM. V was shortened by 7 bases and J by 1 base, with 10 bases between the two germline ends. CDR3 length: 13 residues. The CDR3 nucleotides read TGTGCCAGCACCCGGCCCTGGAACACTGAAGCTTTCTTT. Its protein product is CASTRPWNTEAFF.

The chain is built from TRBV6-5 and TRBJ2-7; no clear D gene. The ends were cut back, 5 bases at V and 0 bases at J, with 8 bases in the middle. Germline CDR1 is MNHEY and CDR2 is SVGAGI. CDR3 length: 13 residues. The CDR3 reads CASSPPGSYEQYF. CDR3 DNA sequence: TGTGCCAGCAGTCCCCCAGGCTCCTACGAGCAGTACTTC.

The V call is TRBV6-5, the J call TRBJ2-7, with D possibly being TRBD1 (7 bases). Germline CDR1 is MNHEY and CDR2 is SVGAGI. The length of the CDR3 is 14 residues. The ends were cut back, 6 bases at V and 1 base at J, with 13 bases in the middle. CDR3 region: CASSSGGRSYEQYF. The CDR3 coding sequence is TGTGCCAGCAGCTCAGGGGGGAGGTCCTACGAGCAGTACTTC.